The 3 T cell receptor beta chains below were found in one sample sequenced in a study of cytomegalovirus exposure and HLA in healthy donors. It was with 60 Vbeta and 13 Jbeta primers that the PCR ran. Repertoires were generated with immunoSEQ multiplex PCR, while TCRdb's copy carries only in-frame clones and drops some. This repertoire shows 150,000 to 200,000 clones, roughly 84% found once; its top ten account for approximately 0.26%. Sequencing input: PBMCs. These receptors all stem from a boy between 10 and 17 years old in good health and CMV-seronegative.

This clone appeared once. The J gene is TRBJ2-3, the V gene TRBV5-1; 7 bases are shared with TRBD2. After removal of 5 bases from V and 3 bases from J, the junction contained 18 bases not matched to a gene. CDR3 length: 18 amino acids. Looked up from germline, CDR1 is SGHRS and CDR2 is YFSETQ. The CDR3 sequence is CASRMGLGAGVHTDTQYF. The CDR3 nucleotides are TGCGCCAGCAGAATGGGGCTTGGGGCGGGAGTTCATACAGATACGCAGTATTTT.

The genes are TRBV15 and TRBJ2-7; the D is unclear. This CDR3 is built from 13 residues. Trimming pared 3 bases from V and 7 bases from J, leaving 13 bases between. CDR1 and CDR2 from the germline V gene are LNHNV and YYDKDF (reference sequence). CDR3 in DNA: TGTGCCACCAGCAGCCCCAACTACGAGGAGCAGTACTTC. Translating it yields CATSSPNYEEQYF.

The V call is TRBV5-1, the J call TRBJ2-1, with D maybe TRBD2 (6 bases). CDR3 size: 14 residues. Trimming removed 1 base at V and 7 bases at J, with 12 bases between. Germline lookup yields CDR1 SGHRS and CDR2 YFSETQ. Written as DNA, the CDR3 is TGCGCCAGCAGCTTGTCTGGGACTTTTAATGAGCAGTTCTTC. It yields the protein CASSLSGTFNEQFF.